The following is a T cell receptor (beta chain) sequence with its context. CD4+ cells underwent separation, giving CD45RA+ naive and CD45RA-negative memory subsets. This sample is part of a study of shared clonotypes between healthy human individuals. Between the trimmed V and J ends, which lost 4 bases and 0 bases, there was a span of 11 bases. This CDR3 has 14 amino acids. CDR1 and CDR2 from the germline V gene are SGHNT and YYREEE (reference sequence). Sequenced by immunoSEQ multiplex PCR; TCRdb stores in-frame clones only, minus some. The sample lists around 2.3 million clones; more than 90% were seen once.

This rearrangement joins TRBV5-4 to TRBJ2-7, with D possibly being TRBD2 (6 bases). The receptor was derived from a young man in good health. The material sequenced was naive CD4+ T cells sorted from blood. Described subset: CD45RA+ positively selected. CDR3 DNA: TGTGCCAGCAGCAGAGGCGGGAACTCCTACGAGCAGTACTTC. Protein sequence: CASSRGGNSYEQYF.